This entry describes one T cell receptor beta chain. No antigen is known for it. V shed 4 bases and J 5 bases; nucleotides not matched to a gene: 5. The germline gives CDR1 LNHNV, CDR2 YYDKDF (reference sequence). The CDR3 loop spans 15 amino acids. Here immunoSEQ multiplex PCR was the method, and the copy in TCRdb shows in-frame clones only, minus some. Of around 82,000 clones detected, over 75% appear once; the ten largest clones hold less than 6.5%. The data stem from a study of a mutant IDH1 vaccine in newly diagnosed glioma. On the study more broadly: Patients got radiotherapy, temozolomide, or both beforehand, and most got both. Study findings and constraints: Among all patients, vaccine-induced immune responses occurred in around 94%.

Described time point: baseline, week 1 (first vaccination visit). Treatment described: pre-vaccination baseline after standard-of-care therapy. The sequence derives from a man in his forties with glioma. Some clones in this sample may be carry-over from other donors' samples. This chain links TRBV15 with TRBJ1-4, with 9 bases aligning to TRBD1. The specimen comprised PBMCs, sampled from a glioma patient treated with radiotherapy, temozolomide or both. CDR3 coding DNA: TGTGCCACCAGCATAGGCGACAGGGGGAATGAAAAACTGTTTTTT. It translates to CATSIGDRGNEKLFF.